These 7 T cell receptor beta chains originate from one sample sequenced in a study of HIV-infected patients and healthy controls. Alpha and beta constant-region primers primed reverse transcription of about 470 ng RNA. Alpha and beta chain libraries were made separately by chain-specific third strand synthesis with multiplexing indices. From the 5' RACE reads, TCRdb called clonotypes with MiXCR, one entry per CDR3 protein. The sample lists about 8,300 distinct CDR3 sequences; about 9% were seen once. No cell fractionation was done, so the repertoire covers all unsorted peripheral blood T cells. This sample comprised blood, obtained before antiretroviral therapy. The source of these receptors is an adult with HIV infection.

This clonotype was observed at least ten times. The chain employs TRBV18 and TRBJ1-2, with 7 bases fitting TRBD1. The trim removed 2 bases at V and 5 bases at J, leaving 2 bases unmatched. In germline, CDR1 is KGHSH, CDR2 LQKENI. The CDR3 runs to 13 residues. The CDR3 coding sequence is TGTGCCAGCTCACCATCAGGGGGATATGGCTACACCTTC. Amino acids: CASSPSGGYGYTF.

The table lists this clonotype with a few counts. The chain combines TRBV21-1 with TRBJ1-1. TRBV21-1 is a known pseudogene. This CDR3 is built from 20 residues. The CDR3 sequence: CASSMIRPSDTAPTNTEAFF. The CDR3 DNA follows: TGTGCCAGCAGCATGATAAGGCCCTCTGACACTGCGCCCACGAACACTGAAGCTTTCTTT.

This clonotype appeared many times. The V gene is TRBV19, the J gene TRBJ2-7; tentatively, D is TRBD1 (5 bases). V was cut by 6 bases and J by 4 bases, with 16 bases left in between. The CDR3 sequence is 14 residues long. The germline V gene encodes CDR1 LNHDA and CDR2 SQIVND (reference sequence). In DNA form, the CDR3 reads TGTGCCAGTAGCCCGGGCCTTAGGGGATACGAGCAGTACTTC. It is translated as CASSPGLRGYEQYF.

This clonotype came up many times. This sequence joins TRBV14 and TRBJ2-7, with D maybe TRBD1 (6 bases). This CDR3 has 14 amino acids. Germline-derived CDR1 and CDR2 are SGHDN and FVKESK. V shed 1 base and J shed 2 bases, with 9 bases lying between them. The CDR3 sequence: CASSQGQGPYEQYF. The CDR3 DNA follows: TGTGCCAGCAGCCAAGGTCAGGGGCCCTACGAGCAGTACTTC.

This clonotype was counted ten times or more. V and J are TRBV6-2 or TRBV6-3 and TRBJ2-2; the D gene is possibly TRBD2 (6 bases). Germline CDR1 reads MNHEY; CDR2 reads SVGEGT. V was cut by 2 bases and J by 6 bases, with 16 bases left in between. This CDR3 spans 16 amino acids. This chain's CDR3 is CASSYTAGTTAGELFF. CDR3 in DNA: TGTGCCAGCAGTTACACGGCGGGAACCACGGCCGGGGAGCTGTTTTTT.

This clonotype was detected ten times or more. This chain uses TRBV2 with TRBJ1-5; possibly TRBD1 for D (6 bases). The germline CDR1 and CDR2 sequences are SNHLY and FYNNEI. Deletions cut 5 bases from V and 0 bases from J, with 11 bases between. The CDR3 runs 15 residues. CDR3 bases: TGTGCCAGCAGTCCCCCGGGGGCTAGCAATCAGCCCCAGCATTTT. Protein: CASSPPGASNQPQHF.

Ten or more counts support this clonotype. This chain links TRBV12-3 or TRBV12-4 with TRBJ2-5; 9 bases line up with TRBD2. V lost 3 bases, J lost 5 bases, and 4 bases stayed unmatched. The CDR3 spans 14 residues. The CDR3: CASSLRAGGETQYF. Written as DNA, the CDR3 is TGTGCCAGCAGTTTGAGAGCGGGAGGTGAGACCCAGTACTTC.